Only one count was recorded for the clone carrying this T cell receptor (beta chain). Its antigen is undetermined. V dropped 10 bases and J dropped 2 bases, with 17 bases sitting between them. This CDR3 is 14 amino acids long. Germline V gene sequence: CDR1 MNHNS, CDR2 SASEGT. Clones were sequenced by immunoSEQ multiplex PCR, and TCRdb holds only the in-frame ones, with some missing. The table records tens of thousands of clones, around four fifths of them present only once. The record originates from a study of graft-versus-host responses after intestinal transplantation. Study-wide background: Among the recipients, all got anti-thymocyte globulin induction and then tacrolimus and steroids for around 3 years.

The TCR comes from a human donor who received an intestinal transplant. The sample in question was unstimulated CD8+ T cells sorted from spleen or lymph node cells, obtained before intestinal transplant. The J gene is TRBJ1-2, the V gene TRBV6-1; D not resolved. The CDR3 nucleotides are TGTGCCACGAACCAAGACGGTTTGAACTATGGCTACACCTTC. It codes for CATNQDGLNYGYTF.